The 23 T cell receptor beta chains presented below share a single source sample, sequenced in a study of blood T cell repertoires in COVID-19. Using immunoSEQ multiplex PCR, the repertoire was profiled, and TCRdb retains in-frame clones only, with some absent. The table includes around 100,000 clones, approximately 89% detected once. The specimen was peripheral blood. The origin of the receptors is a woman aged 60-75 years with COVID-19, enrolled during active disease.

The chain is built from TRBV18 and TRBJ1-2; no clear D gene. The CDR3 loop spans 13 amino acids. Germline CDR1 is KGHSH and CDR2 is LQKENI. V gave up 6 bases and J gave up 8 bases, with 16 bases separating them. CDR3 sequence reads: CASSRPGGSGYTF. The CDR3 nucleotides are TGTGCCAGCTCGCGTCCTGGAGGGAGCGGCTACACCTTC.

CDR3 coding DNA: TGTGCCAGTAGTATCGGATCAGGGGGATCACCCCTCCACTTT. It specifies CASSIGSGGSPLHF. V is TRBV19 and J is TRBJ1-6, with 7 bases matching TRBD1. The CDR3 is made up of 14 amino acids. Germline V lookup: CDR1 LNHDA, CDR2 SQIVND (reference sequence). The J segment lost 10 bases and the V segment lost 3 bases, leaving 6 bases of the junction unmatched.

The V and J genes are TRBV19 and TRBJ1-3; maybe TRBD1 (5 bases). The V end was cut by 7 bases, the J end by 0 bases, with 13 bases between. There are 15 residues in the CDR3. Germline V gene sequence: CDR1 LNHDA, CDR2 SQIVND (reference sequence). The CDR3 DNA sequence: TGTGCCAGTACCCTCTTCGGGGGCTCTGGAAACACCATATATTTT. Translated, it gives CASTLFGGSGNTIYF.

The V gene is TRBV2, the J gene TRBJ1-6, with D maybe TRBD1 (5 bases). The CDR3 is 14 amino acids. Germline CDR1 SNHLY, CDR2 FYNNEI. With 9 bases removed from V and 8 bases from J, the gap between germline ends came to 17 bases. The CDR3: CARRWSGLDSPLHF. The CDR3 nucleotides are TGTGCCAGGAGATGGTCAGGGTTGGATTCACCCCTCCACTTT. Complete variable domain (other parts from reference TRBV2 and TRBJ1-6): EPEVTQTPSHQVTQMGQEVILRCVPISNHLYFYWYRQILGQKVEFLVSFYNNEISEKSEIFDDQFSVERPDGSNFTLKIRSTKLEDSAMYFCARRWSGLDSPLHFGNGTRLTVT.

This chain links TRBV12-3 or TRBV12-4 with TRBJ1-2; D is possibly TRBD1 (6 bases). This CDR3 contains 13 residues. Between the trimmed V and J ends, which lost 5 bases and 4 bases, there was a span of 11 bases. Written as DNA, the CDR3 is TGTGCCAGCAGTCGGGGACAATTCTATGGCTACACCTTC. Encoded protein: CASSRGQFYGYTF.

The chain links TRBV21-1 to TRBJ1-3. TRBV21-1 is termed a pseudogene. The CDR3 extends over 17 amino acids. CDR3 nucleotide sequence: TGTGCCAGCAGCAACCCAAGCGGGATCCACTCTGGAAACACCATATATTTT. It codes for CASSNPSGIHSGNTIYF.

The CDR3 DNA is TGCGCCAGCAGCTCCCGGGACAGGGGGCTCCAGTCCTACGAGCAGTACTTC. Translated: CASSSRDRGLQSYEQYF. The rearrangement links TRBV5-1 to TRBJ2-7; 12 bases are a match to TRBD1. This CDR3 contains 17 residues. V trimming: 3 bases; J trimming: 1 base; junction bases outside the gene matches: 8. Germline assignment: CDR1 SGHRS and CDR2 YFSETQ.

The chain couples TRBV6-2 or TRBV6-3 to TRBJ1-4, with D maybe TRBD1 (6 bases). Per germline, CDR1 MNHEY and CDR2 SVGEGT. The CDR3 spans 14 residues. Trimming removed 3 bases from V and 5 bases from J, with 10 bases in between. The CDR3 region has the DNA TGTGCCAGCAGTTATCGACAGGCAAATGAAAAACTGTTTTTT. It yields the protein CASSYRQANEKLFF.

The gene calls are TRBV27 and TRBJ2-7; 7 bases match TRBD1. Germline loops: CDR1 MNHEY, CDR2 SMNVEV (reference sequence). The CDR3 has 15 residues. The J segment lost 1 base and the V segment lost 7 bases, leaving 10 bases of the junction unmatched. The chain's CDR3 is CASTQQGMGSYEQYF. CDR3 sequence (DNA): TGTGCCAGCACCCAACAGGGGATGGGTTCCTACGAGCAGTACTTC.

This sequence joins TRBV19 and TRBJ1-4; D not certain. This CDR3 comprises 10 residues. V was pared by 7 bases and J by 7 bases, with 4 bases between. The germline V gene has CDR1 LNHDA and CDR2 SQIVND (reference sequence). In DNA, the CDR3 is TGTGCCAGTATGGCTGAAAAACTGTTTTTT. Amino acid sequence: CASMAEKLFF.

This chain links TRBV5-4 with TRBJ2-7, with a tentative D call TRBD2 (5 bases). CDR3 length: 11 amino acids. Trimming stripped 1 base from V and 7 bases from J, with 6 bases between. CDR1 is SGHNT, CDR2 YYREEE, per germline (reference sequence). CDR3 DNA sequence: TGTGCCAGCAGCTTGCGCGGGGAGCAGTACTTC. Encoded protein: CASSLRGEQYF.

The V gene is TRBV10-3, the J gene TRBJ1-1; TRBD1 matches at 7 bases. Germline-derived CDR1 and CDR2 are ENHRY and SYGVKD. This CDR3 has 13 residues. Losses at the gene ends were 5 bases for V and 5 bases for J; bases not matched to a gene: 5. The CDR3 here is CAISPRTGTEAFF. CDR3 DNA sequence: TGTGCCATCAGTCCTAGGACAGGTACTGAAGCTTTCTTT.

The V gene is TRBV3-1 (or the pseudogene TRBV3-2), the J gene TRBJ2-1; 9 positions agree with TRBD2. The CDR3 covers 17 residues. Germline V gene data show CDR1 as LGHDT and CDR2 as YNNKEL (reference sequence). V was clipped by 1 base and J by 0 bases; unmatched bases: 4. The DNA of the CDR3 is TGTGCCAGCAGCCAAGCTAGCGGGGTTAGCTCCTACAATGAGCAGTTCTTC. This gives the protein CASSQASGVSSYNEQFF.

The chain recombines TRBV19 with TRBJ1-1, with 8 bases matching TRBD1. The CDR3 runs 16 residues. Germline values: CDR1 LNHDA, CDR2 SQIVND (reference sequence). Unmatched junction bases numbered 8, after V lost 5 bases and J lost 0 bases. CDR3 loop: CASSPRQGKVNTEAFF. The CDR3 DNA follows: TGTGCCAGTAGTCCACGACAGGGGAAGGTGAACACTGAAGCTTTCTTT.

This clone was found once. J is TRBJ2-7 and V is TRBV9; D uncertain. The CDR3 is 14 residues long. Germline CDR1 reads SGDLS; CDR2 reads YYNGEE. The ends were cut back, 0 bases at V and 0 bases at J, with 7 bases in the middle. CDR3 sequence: CASSVGPLSYEQYF. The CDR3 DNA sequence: TGTGCCAGCAGCGTAGGGCCTCTCTCCTACGAGCAGTACTTC.

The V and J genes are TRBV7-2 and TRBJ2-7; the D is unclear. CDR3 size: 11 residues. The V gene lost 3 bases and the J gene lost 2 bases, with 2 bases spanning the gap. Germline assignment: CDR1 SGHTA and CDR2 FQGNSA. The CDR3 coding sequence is TGTGCCAGCAGCTTCGCCTACGAGCAGTACTTC. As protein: CASSFAYEQYF.

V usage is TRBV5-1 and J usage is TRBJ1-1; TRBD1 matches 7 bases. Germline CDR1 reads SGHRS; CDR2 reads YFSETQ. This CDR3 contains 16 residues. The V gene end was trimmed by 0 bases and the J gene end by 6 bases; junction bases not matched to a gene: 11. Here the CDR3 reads CASSLVTGVRNPEAFF. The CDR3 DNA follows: TGCGCCAGCAGCTTGGTAACAGGGGTCCGAAACCCTGAAGCTTTCTTT.

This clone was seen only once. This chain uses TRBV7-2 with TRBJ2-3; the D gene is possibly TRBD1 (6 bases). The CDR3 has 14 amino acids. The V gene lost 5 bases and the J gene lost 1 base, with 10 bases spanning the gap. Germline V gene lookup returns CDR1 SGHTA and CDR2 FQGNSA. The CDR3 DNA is TGTGCCAGCAGCAAACAGGGAGGCACAGATACGCAGTATTTT. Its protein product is CASSKQGGTDTQYF. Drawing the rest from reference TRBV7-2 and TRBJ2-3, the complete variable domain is GAGVSQSPSNKVTEKGKDVELRCDPISGHTALYWYRQSLGQGLEFLIYFQGNSAPDKSGLPSDRFSAERTGGSVSTLTIQRTQQEDSAVYLCASSKQGGTDTQYFGPGTRLTVL.

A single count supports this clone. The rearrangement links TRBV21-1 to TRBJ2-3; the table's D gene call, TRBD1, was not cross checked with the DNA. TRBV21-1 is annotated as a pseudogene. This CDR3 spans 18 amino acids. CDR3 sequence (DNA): TGTGCCAGCAGCAAAAACCAATGGGAAAAGGGGTGCACAGATACGCAGTATTTT. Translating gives CASSKNQWEKGCTDTQYF.

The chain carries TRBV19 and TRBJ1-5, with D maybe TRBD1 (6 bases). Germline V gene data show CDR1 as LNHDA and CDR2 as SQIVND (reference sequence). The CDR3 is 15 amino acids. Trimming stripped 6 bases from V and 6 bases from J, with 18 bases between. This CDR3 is CASRRDRQFFQPQHF. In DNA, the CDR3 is TGTGCCAGTAGACGCGACAGGCAGTTCTTTCAGCCCCAGCATTTT. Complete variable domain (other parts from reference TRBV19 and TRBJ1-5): DGGITQSPKYLFRKEGQNVTLSCEQNLNHDAMYWYRQDPGQGLRLIYYSQIVNDFQKGDIAEGYSVSREKKESFPLTVTSAQKNPTAFYLCASRRDRQFFQPQHFGDGTRLSIL.

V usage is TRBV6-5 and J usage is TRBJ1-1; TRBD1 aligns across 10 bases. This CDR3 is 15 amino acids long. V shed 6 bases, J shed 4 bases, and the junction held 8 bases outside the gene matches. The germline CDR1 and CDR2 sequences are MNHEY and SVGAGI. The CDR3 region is CASSRYGQGGTEAFF. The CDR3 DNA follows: TGTGCCAGCAGCCGCTACGGACAGGGGGGCACTGAAGCTTTCTTT.

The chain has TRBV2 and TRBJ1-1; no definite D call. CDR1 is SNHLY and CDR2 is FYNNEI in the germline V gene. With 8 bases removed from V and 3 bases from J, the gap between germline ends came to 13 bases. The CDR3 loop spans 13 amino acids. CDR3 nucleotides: TGTGCCAGCCCAAAAAATGAGGACACTGAAGCTTTCTTT. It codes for CASPKNEDTEAFF.

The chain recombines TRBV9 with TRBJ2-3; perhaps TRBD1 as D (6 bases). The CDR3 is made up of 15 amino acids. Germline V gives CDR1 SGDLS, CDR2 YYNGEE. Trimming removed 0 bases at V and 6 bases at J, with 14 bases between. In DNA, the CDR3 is TGTGCCAGCAGCGTAGTGGGGGCCCTCTCGGATACGCAGTATTTT. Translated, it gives CASSVVGALSDTQYF.